The rows below give T cell receptor beta chains drawn from one sample of a study of cytomegalovirus exposure and HLA in healthy donors. Repertoires were generated with immunoSEQ multiplex PCR, while TCRdb's copy carries only in-frame clones and drops some. The sample lists fewer than 200,000 clones, around 83% seen once, with about 1.7% in the top ten. The sequenced material came from PBMCs. The receptor source for this set is a woman younger than 35 in good health and CMV-seronegative. The CDR3 runs from the conserved cysteine through the conserved F or W. A D gene is named only where the DNA matches it firmly. A clone size is listed for some rows: how often the clone was seen (once, few, many), or a class if it is expanded.

clone size	V gene	J gene	D gene	CDR3 protein	CDR3 DNA
.	TRBV28	TRBJ1-4	.	CASSFTLSAGAGTNEKLFF	TGTGCCAGCAGTTTTACCCTATCGGCAGGGGCGGGAACTAATGAAAAACTGTTTTTT
.	TRBV15	TRBJ2-1	TRBD2	CATSRGLAGELRFF	TGTGCCACCAGCAGGGGACTAGCGGGCGAACTGCGGTTCTTC
.	TRBV7-2	TRBJ2-1	TRBD1	CASSLEQGNEQFF	TGTGCCAGCAGCTTGGAACAGGGGAATGAGCAGTTCTTC
.	TRBV9	TRBJ2-6	.	CASSLSSSGANVLTF	TGTGCCAGCAGCCTTAGCTCGTCTGGGGCCAACGTCCTGACTTTC
few	TRBV5-1	TRBJ1-5	TRBD1	CASSLTGGIQPQHF	TGCGCCAGCAGCTTAACAGGGGGCATTCAGCCCCAGCATTTT
.	TRBV28	TRBJ1-5	TRBD1	CASSSRYRQGLTRRDQPQHF	TGTGCCAGCAGTTCCCGTTACCGACAGGGGTTGACAAGACGGGATCAGCCCCAGCATTTT
.	TRBV7-2	TRBJ2-7	TRBD2	CASSLRLAGGPTYEQYF	TGTGCCAGCAGCCTGCGACTAGCGGGAGGGCCAACCTACGAGCAGTACTTC
.	TRBV27	TRBJ2-7	.	CASSTAGPSYEQYF	TGTGCCAGCTCAACCGCGGGACCCTCCTACGAGCAGTACTTC
.	TRBV7-2	TRBJ2-1	.	CASSRHLANNEQFF	TGTGCCAGCAGCCGACACCTAGCGAACAATGAGCAGTTCTTC
.	TRBV29-1	TRBJ2-4	TRBD2	CSVAGTSGLRLAKNIQYF	TGCAGCGTCGCCGGGACTAGCGGCCTGAGGTTAGCCAAAAACATTCAGTACTTC
.	TRBV9	TRBJ2-3	TRBD2	CASSVVPSLGGHTDTQYF	TGTGCCAGCAGCGTAGTCCCCAGTTTGGGAGGGCACACAGATACGCAGTATTTT
.	TRBV2	TRBJ2-6	.	CASSEAPEEVTGANVLTF	TGTGCCAGCAGTGAAGCGCCGGAGGAGGTAACTGGGGCCAACGTCCTGACTTTC
.	TRBV2	TRBJ2-1	TRBD2	CASRRTSGNMGEQFF	TGTGCCAGTCGGCGGACTAGCGGCAACATGGGTGAGCAGTTCTTC
.	TRBV4-3	TRBJ2-7	TRBD2	CASSQEHRLAEFYEQYF	TGCGCCAGCAGCCAAGAACATCGGCTAGCGGAATTCTACGAGCAGTACTTC
.	TRBV19	TRBJ1-5	.	CASSIPGYSNQPQHF	TGTGCCAGTAGTATACCAGGATATAGCAATCAGCCCCAGCATTTT
.	TRBV5-1	TRBJ1-4	.	CASSYGGGSNEKLFF	TGCGCCAGCAGCTACGGCGGGGGAAGTAATGAAAAACTGTTTTTT
.	TRBV10-3	TRBJ2-3	TRBD2	CAIRPGLAGVSTDTQYF	TGTGCCATCAGACCGGGACTAGCGGGCGTCAGCACAGATACGCAGTATTTT
.	TRBV28	TRBJ1-1	.	CASSFREETMNTEAFF	TGTGCCAGCAGTTTCAGGGAGGAGACCATGAACACTGAAGCTTTCTTT
.	TRBV27	TRBJ1-1	.	CASSSGGRSDTEAFF	TGTGCCAGCAGTTCGGGGGGAAGGAGTGACACTGAAGCTTTCTTT
.	TRBV28	TRBJ1-4	TRBD1	CASTLGGAGGVEKLFF	TGTGCCAGCACCTTAGGTGGGGCAGGGGGTGTTGAAAAACTGTTTTTT
.	TRBV5-1	TRBJ1-1	.	CASSLGPGREGAFF	TGCGCCAGCAGCTTGGGTCCGGGGAGGGAAGGAGCTTTCTTT
.	TRBV10-1	TRBJ2-3	TRBD2	CASSDAWTSGGRTDTQYF	TGCGCCAGCAGTGACGCCTGGACTAGCGGGGGACGCACAGATACGCAGTATTTT
.	TRBV5-4	TRBJ2-3	.	CASSAGRVADTQYF	TGTGCCAGCAGCGCCGGGAGAGTGGCAGATACGCAGTATTTT
.	TRBV7-2	TRBJ2-1	TRBD2	CASSSTLAGFYNEQFF	TGTGCCAGCAGCTCTACTCTAGCGGGGTTCTACAATGAGCAGTTCTTC
.	TRBV7-2	TRBJ2-1	.	CASSFSSYNEQFF	TGTGCCAGCAGCTTTTCCAGCTACAATGAGCAGTTCTTC
.	TRBV6-6	TRBJ2-7	.	CASDTGLVGEQYF	TGTGCCAGTGATACAGGGTTAGTTGGCGAGCAGTACTTC
.	TRBV29-1	TRBJ1-2	TRBD1	CSVEIRGTAMGGYTF	TGCAGCGTTGAAATTAGAGGGACAGCCATGGGAGGCTACACCTTC
few	TRBV4-3	TRBJ1-4	.	CASSHRVLLNEKLFF	TGCGCCAGCAGCCATCGAGTGCTCCTTAATGAAAAACTGTTTTTT
.	TRBV10-3	TRBJ2-1	TRBD1	CAILGQGADEQFF	TGTGCCATCCTGGGACAGGGGGCGGATGAGCAGTTCTTC
.	TRBV6-5	TRBJ2-1	TRBD2	CASSYGTSGYNEQFF	TGTGCCAGCAGTTATGGGACTAGCGGGTACAATGAGCAGTTCTTC